The 32 T cell receptor beta chains in this list originate from one sample, sequenced in a study of OX40 agonist ivuxolimab in advanced cancers. Only in-frame clones appear in the TCRdb table, and some are missing; sequencing was by immunoSEQ multiplex PCR. Of under 75,000 clones listed, about 91% are singletons. This material consisted of CD4+ or CD8+ T cells sorted from blood, taken in a trial of the OX40 agonist ivuxolimab. These receptors were obtained from an adult with an advanced solid tumor such as melanoma, head and neck, liver or kidney cancer.

V usage is TRBV7-9 and J usage is TRBJ2-2, with D perhaps matching TRBD2 (5 bases). In germline, CDR1 is SEHNR, CDR2 FQNEAQ (reference sequence). The CDR3 has 16 residues. Trimming removed 5 bases at V and 2 bases at J, with 15 bases between. CDR3 sequence reads: CASSLESGRNTGELFF. In nucleotides, the CDR3 is TGTGCCAGCAGCCTAGAGAGCGGTCGTAACACCGGGGAGCTGTTTTTT.

The chain links TRBV19 to TRBJ1-5; D is undetermined. The germline V gene has CDR1 LNHDA and CDR2 SQIVND (reference sequence). The CDR3 is 12 residues long. V was pared by 6 bases and J by 9 bases, with 12 bases between. As DNA, the CDR3 is TGTGCCAGTAGCACATTAATATGGCCCCAGCATTTT. Residues: CASSTLIWPQHF.

V gene TRBV4-3 combines with J gene TRBJ2-1, with TRBD2 identical over 8 bases. The CDR3 has 14 amino acids. The germline gives CDR1 LGHNA, CDR2 YSLEER. J gave up 8 bases and V 2 bases, and 5 bases lay outside the gene matches. CDR3 nucleotide sequence: TGCGCCAGCAGCCAATGGCGGGAGGCACATGAGCAGTTCTTC. Protein product: CASSQWREAHEQFF.

V and J are TRBV2 and TRBJ2-5, with D unclear. The CDR3 contains 15 residues. With 7 bases removed from V and 2 bases from J, the gap between germline ends came to 17 bases. Germline CDR1 reads SNHLY; CDR2 reads FYNNEI. CDR3 amino acids: CASNTLWPEQETQYF. As DNA, the CDR3 is TGTGCCAGCAATACGTTGTGGCCAGAACAAGAGACCCAGTACTTC.

The chain has TRBV6-6 and TRBJ1-4; D call uncertain. CDR3 size: 13 residues. V lost 5 bases and J 8 bases, leaving 12 bases between the germline ends. In germline, CDR1 is MNHNY, CDR2 SVGAGI (reference sequence). The CDR3 protein is CASSTTKREKLFF. The CDR3, as DNA: TGTGCCAGCAGTACCACAAAGAGGGAAAAACTGTTTTTT.

The chain couples TRBV7-3 to TRBJ2-5; TRBD2 matches 12 bases. V gave up 5 bases and J gave up 1 base; unmatched junction bases: 5. The CDR3 sequence is 16 residues long. The germline V gene has CDR1 SGHTA and CDR2 FQGTGA. The CDR3 is CASSPGLAGSQETQYF. The CDR3 nucleotides are TGTGCCAGCAGCCCTGGACTAGCGGGGTCCCAAGAGACCCAGTACTTC.

A single count supports this clone. V usage is TRBV2 and J usage is TRBJ2-5; 8 bases line up with TRBD2. Germline CDR1 SNHLY, CDR2 FYNNEI. The CDR3 extends over 14 amino acids. V lost 3 bases, J lost 4 bases, and 4 bases stayed unmatched. In nucleotides, the CDR3 is TGTGCCAGCAGTGATGGGACTAGTCTAGAGACCCAGTACTTC. It codes for CASSDGTSLETQYF. The full variable domain, completed using reference TRBV2 and TRBJ2-5, is EPEVTQTPSHQVTQMGQEVILRCVPISNHLYFYWYRQILGQKVEFLVSFYNNEISEKSEIFDDQFSVERPDGSNFTLKIRSTKLEDSAMYFCASSDGTSLETQYFGPGTRLLVL.

This clone has only a few counts. The CDR3 DNA reads TGTGCCAGCAGCGTAGACTCCGGGTGGGGTGGAAACACCATATATTTT. It yields the protein CASSVDSGWGGNTIYF. The J gene is TRBJ1-3, the V gene TRBV9, with no clear D. The CDR3 runs 16 residues. V lost 0 bases and J lost 3, with 13 bases in between. In germline, CDR1 is SGDLS, CDR2 YYNGEE.

This chain's CDR3 is CASSIGTKETQYF. CDR3 DNA: TGTGCCAGTAGTATAGGGACAAAAGAGACCCAGTACTTC. V is TRBV19 and J is TRBJ2-5, with D possibly TRBD1 on 5 matching bases. This CDR3 spans 13 amino acids. V was pared by 1 base and J by 3 bases, with 6 bases between. CDR1 and CDR2 (germline): LNHDA, SQIVND (reference sequence).

This clone was detected only a few times. V gene TRBV6-6 combines with J gene TRBJ2-3; tentatively, D is TRBD2 (5 bases). The V gene lost 0 bases and the J gene lost 4 bases, with 11 bases spanning the gap. CDR1 is MNHNY and CDR2 is SVGAGI in the germline V gene (reference sequence). This CDR3 spans 15 amino acids. CDR3 protein: CASSYSVGRADTQYF. The DNA for the CDR3 is TGTGCCAGCAGTTACTCTGTAGGGAGAGCAGATACGCAGTATTTT.

The genes are TRBV10-1 and TRBJ2-7, with D possibly called TRBD1 or TRBD2 (5 bases each). Between the trimmed V and J ends, which lost 9 bases and 0 bases, there was a span of 9 bases. Germline-derived CDR1 and CDR2 are WNHNN and SYGVQD (reference sequence). CDR3 size: 12 residues. The CDR3 region has the DNA TGCGCCAGGCCGGGGCGCTCCTACGAGCAGTACTTC. This sequence encodes CARPGRSYEQYF.

The rearrangement uses TRBV30 and TRBJ2-7, with 7 bases identical to TRBD2. Germline V CDR1 and CDR2: GTSNPN, SVGIG (reference sequence). There are 13 residues in the CDR3. J lost 2 bases, V lost 5 bases, and 6 bases had no gene match. As DNA, the CDR3 is TGTGCCTGGGGGATCGGGACTACCTACGAGCAGTACTTC. It yields the protein CAWGIGTTYEQYF. Drawing the rest from reference TRBV30 and TRBJ2-7, the complete variable domain is SQTIHQWPATLVQPVGSPLSLECTVEGTSNPNLYWYRQAAGRGLQLLFYSVGIGQISSEVPQNLSASRPQDRQFILSSKKLLLSDSGFYLCAWGIGTTYEQYFGPGTRLTVT.

The J gene is TRBJ2-2, the V gene TRBV15; D may correspond to TRBD1 or TRBD2 (5 bases each). Trimming removed 3 bases at V and 6 bases at J, with 14 bases between. This CDR3 region has 15 residues. The germline gives CDR1 LNHNV, CDR2 YYDKDF (reference sequence). DNA for the CDR3: TGTGCCACCAGCAGCCGGGACCCCGGGTCCGGGGAGCTGTTTTTT. Protein product: CATSSRDPGSGELFF.

The chain links TRBV11-2 to TRBJ1-5; D is perhaps TRBD1 (6 bases). From germline, CDR1 is SGHAT and CDR2 FQNNGV. V gave up 4 bases and J gave up 2 bases, with 9 bases separating them. The CDR3 is 14 residues long. The CDR3 nucleotides read TGTGCCAGCAGCTCCCGGACAGGCAATCAGCCCCAGCATTTT. Encoded protein: CASSSRTGNQPQHF.

This chain connects TRBV28 to TRBJ2-3; 9 bases agree with TRBD1. CDR3 length: 17 residues. Trimming took 3 bases from V and 0 from J; bases not matched to a gene: 7. The germline CDR1 and CDR2 sequences are MDHEN and SYDVKM. Written as DNA, the CDR3 is TGTGCCAGCAGTTTGTGGGACAGGGCCTTAAGCACAGATACGCAGTATTTT. Residues: CASSLWDRALSTDTQYF. The whole variable domain, filled in from reference TRBV28 and TRBJ2-3, reads DVKVTQSSRYLVKRTGEKVFLECVQDMDHENMFWYRQDPGLGLRLIYFSYDVKMKEKGDIPEGYSVSREKKERFSLILESASTNQTSMYLCASSLWDRALSTDTQYFGPGTRLTVL.

This chain connects TRBV6-4 to TRBJ2-7, with TRBD2 identical over 10 bases. V dropped 2 bases and J dropped 2; count of bases not matched to a gene: 3. Looked up from germline, CDR1 is MRHNA and CDR2 is SNTAGT. The CDR3 spans 15 residues. The CDR3: CASSDPSGSPYEQYF. The CDR3 DNA is TGTGCCAGCAGTGACCCTAGCGGGAGCCCCTACGAGCAGTACTTC.

V gene TRBV27 combines with J gene TRBJ2-1; TRBD2 matches at 12 bases. CDR1 and CDR2 from the germline V gene are MNHEY and SMNVEV (reference sequence). CDR3 length: 15 amino acids. V gave up 8 bases and J gave up 3 bases; unmatched junction bases: 5. The CDR3: CASCSSGGGYNEQFF. CDR3 nucleotides: TGTGCCAGCTGCTCTAGCGGGGGGGGCTACAATGAGCAGTTCTTC.

This chain joins TRBV20-1 and TRBJ2-7; unclear D gene. Germline V CDR1 and CDR2: DFQATT, SNEGSKA (reference sequence). The CDR3 runs 11 residues. V was trimmed by 6 bases and J by 5 bases, leaving 11 bases between them. The CDR3 here is CSARFENEQYF. Written as DNA, the CDR3 is TGCAGTGCCCGATTTGAGAACGAGCAGTACTTC.

The chain employs TRBV27 and TRBJ2-7; D gene uncertain. There are 12 residues in the CDR3. The V and J ends lost 6 bases and 2 bases respectively, with 8 bases between them. Germline lookup yields CDR1 MNHEY and CDR2 SMNVEV (reference sequence). CDR3 region: CASSETPYEQYF. CDR3 DNA sequence: TGTGCCAGCAGCGAGACGCCCTACGAGCAGTACTTC.

The rearrangement joins TRBV12-5 to TRBJ1-3; TRBD1 matches 7 bases. The V and J ends lost 6 bases and 4 bases, in that order; junction bases with no gene match: 6. The CDR3 length is 14 residues. CDR1 and CDR2 (germline): LGHNT, FRNRAP. The CDR3 loop reads CASGADRLGNTIYF. DNA for the CDR3: TGTGCTAGTGGAGCGGACAGGTTAGGAAACACCATATATTTT.

Judged by abundance, this clone is medium-sized (0.01 to 0.1%). The chain joins TRBV2 to TRBJ2-3; the D gene is possibly TRBD2 (6 bases). The CDR3 sequence is 13 residues long. The germline CDR1 and CDR2 sequences are SNHLY and FYNNEI. The ends were cut back, 9 bases at V and 4 bases at J, with 14 bases in the middle. DNA for the CDR3: TGTGCCAGAGCGGGCTCCCCAGCAGATACGCAGTATTTT. Encoded protein: CARAGSPADTQYF.

This sequence joins TRBV5-6 and TRBJ2-7; a possible D gene is TRBD2 (7 bases). Per germline, CDR1 SGHDT and CDR2 YYEEEE. Trimming took 5 bases from V and 4 from J, leaving 19 bases between them. The CDR3 is 15 residues long. The CDR3 nucleotides read TGTGCCAGCAGTGGGGGGGGCCAGGGGATATACGAGCAGTACTTC. It specifies CASSGGGQGIYEQYF.

J is TRBJ2-3 and V is TRBV19, with 7 bases aligning to TRBD2. From germline, CDR1 is LNHDA and CDR2 SQIVND (reference sequence). Trimming removed 9 bases from V and 2 bases from J; junction bases left unmatched: 5. This CDR3 region has 13 residues. CDR3: CASSGTHTDTQYF. Written as DNA, the CDR3 is TGTGCCAGCAGCGGGACCCACACAGATACGCAGTATTTT.

The gene calls are TRBV6-5 and TRBJ1-1; D is ambiguous. CDR1 and CDR2 from the germline V gene are MNHEY and SVGAGI. The V end was cut by 2 bases, the J end by 1 base, with 11 bases between. The CDR3 is 15 amino acids. The CDR3 nucleotides read TGTGCCAGCAGTTACGACGGATTGACGAACACTGAAGCTTTCTTT. It encodes CASSYDGLTNTEAFF.

The genes are TRBV27 and TRBJ2-3, with D perhaps TRBD2 (5 bases). Germline V gives CDR1 MNHEY, CDR2 SMNVEV (reference sequence). This CDR3 spans 13 amino acids. Trimming left V 2 bases short and J 4 bases short, with 7 bases between. The CDR3 reads CASSLRGPDTQYF. The CDR3 DNA is TGTGCCAGCAGTTTACGAGGGCCAGATACGCAGTATTTT.

The J gene is TRBJ1-5, the V gene TRBV7-2; D call uncertain. Trimming shortened V by 5 bases and J by 0 bases, and 5 bases separated the two germline ends. The length of the CDR3 is 13 residues. Per the germline V gene, CDR1 is SGHTA and CDR2 is FQGNSA. Here the CDR3 DNA reads TGTGCCAGCAGCGTTCATAGCAATCAGCCCCAGCATTTT. Translation gives CASSVHSNQPQHF.

The chain couples TRBV7-2 to TRBJ2-1; D is undetermined. CDR1 SGHTA and CDR2 FQGNSA come from the germline V gene. The CDR3 contains 13 residues. V lost 2 bases and J lost 6, with 8 bases in between. The CDR3 DNA sequence: TGTGCCAGCAGCTTATCATGGGGCAATGAGCAGTTCTTC. It is translated as CASSLSWGNEQFF.

The V call is TRBV21-1, the J call TRBJ1-3; whether TRBD1, the table's D call, matches the DNA was not checked. TRBV21-1 is a pseudogene segment. The CDR3 loop spans 15 amino acids. Written as DNA, the CDR3 is TGTGCCAGCAGCAAACGGGACAGCTCTGGAAACACCATATATTTT. It codes for CASSKRDSSGNTIYF.

The chain recombines TRBV27 with TRBJ2-7, with 8 bases matching TRBD1. Germline trimming cut 6 bases from V and 4 bases from J; bases unmatched to any gene: 2. Germline loops: CDR1 MNHEY, CDR2 SMNVEV (reference sequence). The CDR3 runs to 12 residues. CDR3 in DNA: TGTGCCAGCAGGAGGACAGGGTACGAGCAGTACTTC. Its translation: CASRRTGYEQYF.

The V and J genes are TRBV7-9 and TRBJ2-3; the D call may be TRBD1 or TRBD2 (5 bases each). Trimming removed 5 bases from V and 3 bases from J, with 12 bases in between. Germline-derived CDR1 and CDR2 are SEHNR and FQNEAQ (reference sequence). This CDR3 is 14 amino acids long. In DNA, the CDR3 is TGTGCCAGCAGCCCTGTCTGGGGGACAGATACGCAGTATTTT. Translating it yields CASSPVWGTDTQYF.

This clone was seen a handful of times. The V call is TRBV9, the J call TRBJ1-3, with 7 bases matching TRBD1. Germline trimming cut 3 bases from V and 0 bases from J; bases unmatched to any gene: 3. Germline CDR1 and CDR2: SGDLS and YYNGEE. The CDR3 runs 15 residues. For the CDR3, the DNA is TGTGCCAGCAGCGGGGACAGCCTCTCTGGAAACACCATATATTTT. It translates to CASSGDSLSGNTIYF.

The J gene is TRBJ2-3, the V gene TRBV27; TRBD1 agrees at 9 bases. The CDR3 contains 16 residues. Germline CDR1 is MNHEY and CDR2 is SMNVEV (reference sequence). V lost 3 bases to trimming and J lost 2 bases; unmatched junction nucleotides: 6. Here the CDR3 reads CASSFIQGASTDTQYF. The CDR3 DNA reads TGTGCCAGCAGTTTCATACAGGGGGCTTCCACAGATACGCAGTATTTT.